Shown below are 10 T cell receptor beta chains from a single sample sequenced in a study of regulatory T cells in long-lasting Graves disease. With iRepertoire HTBI primers and Arm-PCR of CDR3 regions, TCR beta libraries were built. Each CDR3 protein gets one entry after TCRdb re-called the multiplex PCR reads with MiXCR. The table has roughly 420,000 distinct CDR3 sequences, 15% to 20% seen once; the top ten hold about 11%. Time point in this sample: newly diagnosed GD, antithyroid drugs for less than 3 months. After RNA was extracted from PBMCs, the TCR library was made from it. The sample also formed part of further work on T cells in Graves' hyperthyroidism and ophthalmopathy.

Sequencing was performed on peripheral blood mononuclear cells (PBMCs), taken at new diagnosis, from a patient treated with antithyroid drugs. Receptors originate from a woman aged 25 to 39 with Graves disease.

The gene calls are TRBV7-2 and TRBJ2-5; no definite D call. V lost 5 bases and J 2 bases, leaving 15 bases between the germline ends. The CDR3 loop spans 15 amino acids. Per the germline V gene, CDR1 is SGHTA and CDR2 is FQGNSA. CDR3 protein: CASSPVGFVQETQYF. In nucleotides, the CDR3 is TGTGCCAGCAGCCCAGTGGGTTTCGTGCAAGAGACCCAGTACTTC.

This clonotype was picked up a small number of times. In nucleotides, the CDR3 is TGTGCCAGCAGCCCAACGGGGACTAGCGGGAGATCCGGGGAGCTGTTTTTT. This encodes CASSPTGTSGRSGELFF. The chain employs TRBV3-1 and TRBJ2-2; TRBD2 matches 14 bases. With 4 bases clipped from V and 6 bases from J, the junction kept 7 bases outside the gene matches. From germline, CDR1 is LGHDT and CDR2 YNNKEL (reference sequence). The CDR3 is 17 amino acids.

This clonotype was seen a handful of times. The chain combines TRBV5-4 with TRBJ1-3; TRBD1 matches 8 bases. From germline, CDR1 is SGHNT and CDR2 YYREEE (reference sequence). The CDR3 covers 15 residues. Trimming took 4 bases from V and 0 from J; bases not matched to a gene: 3. The CDR3: CASSPGGNSGNTIYF. The CDR3 DNA is TGTGCCAGCAGCCCAGGGGGCAACTCTGGAAACACCATATATTTT.

Turning to this clonotype: This may stem from a read error, because a much larger clone lies one nucleotide away. The chain employs TRBV28 and TRBJ2-5; D might be TRBD2 (5 bases). The germline gives CDR1 MDHEN, CDR2 SYDVKM. The CDR3 is 14 residues long. The CDR3, as DNA: TGTGCCAGCAGTCCCCCTCACTTGGGAGAGACCCAGTGCTTC. Translating gives CASSPPHLGETQCF.

This clonotype was found a few times. The V and J genes are TRBV10-3 and TRBJ1-1, with TRBD1 as a possible D gene (6 bases). This CDR3 is built from 14 residues. V gave up 10 bases and J gave up 9 bases, with 24 bases separating them. Germline lookup yields CDR1 ENHRY and CDR2 SYGVKD. CDR3 loop: CATIQTGWDNKAFF. The CDR3 region has the DNA TGTGCCACCATACAAACCGGTTGGGACAACAAAGCTTTCTTT.

This clonotype was seen only a few times. This rearrangement joins TRBV7-9 to TRBJ1-1, with TRBD1 as a possible D gene (5 bases). CDR3 size: 18 residues. Germline V CDR1 and CDR2: SEHNR, FQNEAQ (reference sequence). V was trimmed by 5 bases and J by 5 bases, leaving 27 bases between them. CDR3 amino acids: CASSPFSHNRSLRTEAFF. The CDR3 DNA reads TGTGCCAGCAGCCCATTCTCTCACAACAGGTCTTTGCGGACTGAAGCTTTCTTT.

This clonotype was seen ten or more times. J is TRBJ1-1 and V is TRBV7-9, with D hard to call. CDR1 is SEHNR, CDR2 FQNEAQ, per germline (reference sequence). The V gene lost 11 bases and the J gene lost 4 bases, with 14 bases spanning the gap. The CDR3 runs to 12 residues. CDR3 region: CAFTKGGTEAFF. Here the CDR3 DNA reads TGTGCCTTTACAAAGGGTGGCACTGAAGCTTTCTTT.

The table lists this clonotype with many counts. The chain is built from TRBV7-2 and TRBJ2-3; perhaps TRBD2 as D (5 bases). The germline V gene encodes CDR1 SGHTA and CDR2 FQGNSA. CDR3 length: 16 residues. Between the trimmed V and J ends, which lost 5 bases and 1 base, there was a span of 16 bases. Here the CDR3 reads CASSADLYGGTDTQYF. CDR3 DNA: TGTGCCAGCAGCGCGGACCTGTACGGGGGCACAGATACGCAGTATTTT.

This clonotype showed up just a few times. The chain combines TRBV29-1 with TRBJ2-1, with 14 bases fitting TRBD2. This CDR3 is 17 amino acids long. Per germline, CDR1 SQVTM and CDR2 ANQGSEA. The trim removed 5 bases at V and 4 bases at J, leaving 10 bases unmatched. The CDR3 sequence is CSVHRLTSGRDYNEQFF. The CDR3 bases are TGCAGCGTTCACCGCCTGACTAGCGGGAGGGATTACAATGAGCAGTTCTTC.

In its sample, this clonotype was seen many times. The CDR3 DNA sequence: TGCAGTGCTAGCCCACGACTAGCGGGGAGCACAGATACGCAGTATTTT. Its translation is CSASPRLAGSTDTQYF. The chain combines TRBV20-1 with TRBJ2-3; TRBD2 matches at 11 bases. This CDR3 has 16 amino acids. Per germline, CDR1 DFQATT and CDR2 SNEGSKA (reference sequence). V trimming: 3 bases; J trimming: 0 bases; junction bases outside the gene matches: 5.